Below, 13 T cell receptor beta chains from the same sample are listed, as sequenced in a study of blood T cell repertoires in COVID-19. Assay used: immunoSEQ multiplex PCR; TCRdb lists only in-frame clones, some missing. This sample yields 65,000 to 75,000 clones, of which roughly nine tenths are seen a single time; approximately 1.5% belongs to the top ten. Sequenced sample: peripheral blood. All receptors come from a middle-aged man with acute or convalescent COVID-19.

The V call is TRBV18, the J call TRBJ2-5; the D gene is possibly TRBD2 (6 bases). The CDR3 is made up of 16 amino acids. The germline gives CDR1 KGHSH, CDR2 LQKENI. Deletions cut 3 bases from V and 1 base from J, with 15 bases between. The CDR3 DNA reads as TGTGCCAGCTCACCTGAATATAGCGGCCTCCAAGAGACCCAGTACTTC. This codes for CASSPEYSGLQETQYF.

For the CDR3, the DNA is TGTGCCAGCAGCCCCCACGAGCTTACGCAGTATTTT. As protein: CASSPHELTQYF. The chain joins TRBV13 to TRBJ2-3; D gene ambiguous. CDR1 and CDR2 (germline): PRHDT, FYEKMQ (reference sequence). This CDR3 comprises 12 residues. V lost 5 bases and J 8 bases, leaving 11 bases between the germline ends. The entire variable domain, with the rest obtained from reference TRBV13 and TRBJ2-3, is as follows: AAGVIQSPRHLIKEKRETATLKCYPIPRHDTVYWYQQGPGQDPQFLISFYEKMQSDKGSIPDRFSAQQFSDYHSELNMSSLELGDSALYFCASSPHELTQYFGPGTRLTVL.

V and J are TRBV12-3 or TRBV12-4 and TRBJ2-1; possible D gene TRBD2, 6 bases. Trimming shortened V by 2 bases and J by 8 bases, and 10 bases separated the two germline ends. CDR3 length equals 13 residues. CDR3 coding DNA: TGTGCCAGCAGTTTAAGGAGGGTCGATGAGCAGTTCTTC. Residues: CASSLRRVDEQFF.

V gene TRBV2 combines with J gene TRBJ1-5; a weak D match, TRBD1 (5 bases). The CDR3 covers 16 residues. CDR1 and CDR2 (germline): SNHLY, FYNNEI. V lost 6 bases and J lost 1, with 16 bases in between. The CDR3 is CASRGSREESNQPQHF. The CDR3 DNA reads TGTGCCAGCAGGGGGTCCAGGGAGGAAAGCAATCAGCCCCAGCATTTT.

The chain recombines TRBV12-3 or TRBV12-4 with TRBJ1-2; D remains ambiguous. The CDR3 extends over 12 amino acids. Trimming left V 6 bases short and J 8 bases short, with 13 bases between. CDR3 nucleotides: TGTGCCAGCAGCCCGCGTTGGGAGGGCTACACCTTC. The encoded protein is CASSPRWEGYTF.

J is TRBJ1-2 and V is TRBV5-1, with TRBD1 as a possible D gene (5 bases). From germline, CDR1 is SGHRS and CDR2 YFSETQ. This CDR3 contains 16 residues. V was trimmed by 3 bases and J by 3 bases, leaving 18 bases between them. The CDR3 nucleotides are TGCGCCAGCAGCTCCTGGAGGGCAGGGAGAGACTATGGCTACACCTTC. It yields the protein CASSSWRAGRDYGYTF.

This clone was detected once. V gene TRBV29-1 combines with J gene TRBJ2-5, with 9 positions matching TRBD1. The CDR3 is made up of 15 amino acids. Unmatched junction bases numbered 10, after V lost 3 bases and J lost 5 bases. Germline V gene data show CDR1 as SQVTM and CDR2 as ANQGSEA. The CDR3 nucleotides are TGCAGCGTTGAGAGGGGACAGGGAGGTCGCGAGACCCAGTACTTC. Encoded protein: CSVERGQGGRETQYF.

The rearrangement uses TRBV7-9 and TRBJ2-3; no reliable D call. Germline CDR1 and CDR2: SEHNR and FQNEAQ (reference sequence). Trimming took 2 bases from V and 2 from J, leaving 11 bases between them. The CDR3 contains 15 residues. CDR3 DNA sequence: TGTGCCAGCAGCTTACGGGTGGAGATCACAGATACGCAGTATTTT. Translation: CASSLRVEITDTQYF.

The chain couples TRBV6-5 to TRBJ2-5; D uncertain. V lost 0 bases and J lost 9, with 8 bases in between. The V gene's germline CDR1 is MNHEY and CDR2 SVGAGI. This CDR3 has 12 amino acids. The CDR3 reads CASSYSIVPQYF. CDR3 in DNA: TGTGCCAGCAGTTACTCGATAGTGCCCCAGTACTTC.

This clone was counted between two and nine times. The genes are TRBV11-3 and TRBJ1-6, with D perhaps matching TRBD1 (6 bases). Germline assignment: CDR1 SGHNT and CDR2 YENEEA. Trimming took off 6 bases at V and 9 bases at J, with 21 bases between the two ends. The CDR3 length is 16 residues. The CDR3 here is CASRKNPGQAPSPLHF. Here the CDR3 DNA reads TGTGCCAGCAGGAAAAATCCGGGACAAGCTCCTTCACCCCTCCACTTT. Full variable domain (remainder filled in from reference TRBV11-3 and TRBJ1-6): EAGVVQSPRYKIIEKKQPVAFWCNPISGHNTLYWYLQNLGQGPELLIRYENEEAVDDSQLPKDRFSAERLKGVDSTLKIQPAELGDSAVYLCASRKNPGQAPSPLHFGNGTRLTVT.

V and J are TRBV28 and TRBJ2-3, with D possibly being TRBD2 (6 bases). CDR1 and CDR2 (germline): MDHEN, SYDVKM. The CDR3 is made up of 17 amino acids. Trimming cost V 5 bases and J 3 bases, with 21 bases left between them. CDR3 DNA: TGTGCCAGCAGTCAGAGGGGCGGGATAGTGAGTACAGATACGCAGTATTTT. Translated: CASSQRGGIVSTDTQYF.

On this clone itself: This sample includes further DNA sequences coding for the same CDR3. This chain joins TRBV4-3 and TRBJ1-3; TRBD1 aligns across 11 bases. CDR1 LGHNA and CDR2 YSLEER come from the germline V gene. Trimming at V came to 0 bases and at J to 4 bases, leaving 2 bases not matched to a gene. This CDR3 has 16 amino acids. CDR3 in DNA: TGCGCCAGCAGCCAAGAGGACAGGGGGCTAGGAAACACCATATATTTT. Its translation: CASSQEDRGLGNTIYF.

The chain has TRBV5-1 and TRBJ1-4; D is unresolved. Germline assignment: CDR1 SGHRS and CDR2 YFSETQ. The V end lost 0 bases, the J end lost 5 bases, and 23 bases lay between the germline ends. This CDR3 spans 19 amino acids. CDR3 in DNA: TGCGCCAGCAGCTTGGAGGGTCTAAGGATCCTGCGGGGAAATGAAAAACTGTTTTTT. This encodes CASSLEGLRILRGNEKLFF.